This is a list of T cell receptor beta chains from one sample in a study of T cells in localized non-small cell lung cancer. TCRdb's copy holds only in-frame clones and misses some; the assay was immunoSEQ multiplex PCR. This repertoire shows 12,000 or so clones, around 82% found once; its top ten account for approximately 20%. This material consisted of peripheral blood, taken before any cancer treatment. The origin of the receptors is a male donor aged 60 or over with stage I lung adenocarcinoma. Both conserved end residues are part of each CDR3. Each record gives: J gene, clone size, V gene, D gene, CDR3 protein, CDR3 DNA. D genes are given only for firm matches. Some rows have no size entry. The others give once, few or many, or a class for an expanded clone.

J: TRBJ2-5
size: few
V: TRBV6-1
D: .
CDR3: CASTPSIGGRETQYF
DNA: TGTGCCAGCACCCCCTCCATCGGGGGTCGGGAGACCCAGTACTTC

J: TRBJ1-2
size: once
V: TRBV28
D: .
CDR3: CASSRQPIRVYGYTF
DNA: TGTGCCAGCAGTCGACAGCCAATAAGGGTCTATGGCTACACCTTC

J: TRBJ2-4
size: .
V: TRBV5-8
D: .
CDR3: CASSLDNTLAKNIQYF
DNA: TGTGCCAGCAGCTTAGACAACACGTTAGCCAAAAACATTCAGTACTTC

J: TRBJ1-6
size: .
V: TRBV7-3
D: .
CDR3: CASSLNAGARSPLHF
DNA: TGTGCCAGCAGCTTAAACGCCGGGGCGCGATCACCCCTCCACTTT

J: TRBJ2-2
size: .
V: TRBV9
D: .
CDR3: CASSGRTGNTGELFF
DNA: TGTGCCAGCAGCGGAAGGACCGGCAACACCGGGGAGCTGTTTTTT

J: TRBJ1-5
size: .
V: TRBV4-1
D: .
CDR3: CASRKDGALSNQPQHF
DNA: TGCGCCAGCAGGAAGGACGGAGCCCTTAGCAATCAGCCCCAGCATTTT

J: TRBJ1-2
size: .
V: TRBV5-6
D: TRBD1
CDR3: CASSLGQGGHYGYTF
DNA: TGTGCCAGCAGCCTAGGACAGGGTGGCCACTATGGCTACACCTTC

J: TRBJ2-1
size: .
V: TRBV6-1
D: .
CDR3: CASIMNLGVSHEQFF
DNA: TGTGCCAGCATTATGAATTTGGGAGTTTCCCATGAGCAGTTCTTC

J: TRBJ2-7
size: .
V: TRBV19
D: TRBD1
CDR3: CASSDRDRLSYEQYF
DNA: TGTGCCAGTAGTGACCGGGACAGACTATCGTACGAGCAGTACTTC

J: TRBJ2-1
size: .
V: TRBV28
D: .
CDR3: CASSLSDSYNEQFF
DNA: TGTGCCAGCAGTTTGTCAGACTCCTACAATGAGCAGTTCTTC

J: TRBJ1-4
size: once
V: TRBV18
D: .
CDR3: CASSTRVNEKLFF
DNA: TGTGCCAGCTCAACGAGGGTTAATGAAAAACTGTTTTTT

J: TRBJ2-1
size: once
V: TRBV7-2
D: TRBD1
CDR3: CASSSTRGLNEQFF
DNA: TGTGCCAGCAGCTCCACCAGGGGGCTAAATGAGCAGTTCTTC

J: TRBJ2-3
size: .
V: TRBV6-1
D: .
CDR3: CASSEGRIKSTGTQYF
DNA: TGTGCCAGCAGTGAGGGACGGATAAAAAGCACAGGTACGCAGTATTTT

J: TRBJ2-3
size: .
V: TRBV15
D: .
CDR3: CATSREAASTDTQYF
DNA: TGTGCCACCAGCAGAGAGGCAGCTAGCACAGATACGCAGTATTTT

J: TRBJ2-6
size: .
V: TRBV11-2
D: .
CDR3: CASSLVGVTSGANVLTF
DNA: TGTGCCAGCAGCTTAGTGGGGGTAACCTCTGGGGCCAACGTCCTGACTTTC

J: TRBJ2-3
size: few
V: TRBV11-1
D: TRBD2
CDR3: CASSLLTSGGTDTQYF
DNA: TGTGCCAGCAGTCTACTGACTAGCGGGGGCACAGATACGCAGTATTTT

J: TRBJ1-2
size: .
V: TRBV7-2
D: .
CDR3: CASSPGGSNYGYTF
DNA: TGTGCCAGCAGCCCGGGGGGGTCTAACTATGGCTACACCTTC

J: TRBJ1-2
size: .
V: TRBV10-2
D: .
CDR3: CASSPDRRHGYTF
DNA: TGCGCCAGCAGTCCAGACAGGAGACATGGCTACACCTTC

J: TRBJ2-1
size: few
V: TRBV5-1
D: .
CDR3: CASSGYSYNEQFF
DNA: TGCGCCAGCAGCGGCTACTCCTACAATGAGCAGTTCTTC

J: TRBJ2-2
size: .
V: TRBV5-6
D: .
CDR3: CASSLGVTGELFF
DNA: TGTGCCAGCAGCTTAGGGGTCACCGGGGAGCTGTTTTTT

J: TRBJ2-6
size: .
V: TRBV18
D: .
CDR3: CASSPSGANVLTF
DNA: TGTGCCAGCTCACCGTCAGGGGCCAACGTCCTGACTTTC

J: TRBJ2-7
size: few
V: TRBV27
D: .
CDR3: CASRPYQGPEQYF
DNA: TGTGCCAGCAGACCTTACCAGGGTCCCGAGCAGTACTTC

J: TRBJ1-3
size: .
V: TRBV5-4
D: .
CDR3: CASSLQGVSGNTIYF
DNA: TGTGCCAGCAGTTTACAGGGAGTCTCTGGAAACACCATATATTTT

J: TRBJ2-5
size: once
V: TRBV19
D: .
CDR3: CASSMPPQETQYF
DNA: TGTGCCAGTAGTATGCCCCCACAAGAGACCCAGTACTTC